This T cell receptor (beta chain) derives from a study of cytomegalovirus exposure and HLA in healthy donors. Those who donated were healthy bone marrow donors. This clone was counted a single time. Its antigen is undetermined. A multiplex PCR was run with 60 Vbeta primers and 13 Jbeta primers. Here immunoSEQ multiplex PCR was the method, and the copy in TCRdb shows in-frame clones only, minus some. The table has 200,000 or so clones, 65% to 85% seen once. Overall study results and limits: Reportedly, a later analysis found an Asian-associated ancestry cluster had fewer N-insertions than the approximately 670-donor mean. About 87% or about 30% of the time was how often most TCR beta V segments were productive, according to an earlier analysis.

Material for sequencing was PBMCs. This receptor was taken from a boy aged 2-9 years in good health and CMV-seronegative.

This CDR3 is CASSLAPQVPYGYTF. The CDR3, as DNA: TGTGCCAGCAGTTTGGCCCCACAGGTACCCTATGGCTACACCTTC. The chain recombines TRBV6-6 with TRBJ1-2, with D tentatively TRBD1 (5 bases). The CDR3 contains 15 residues. Germline V gives CDR1 MNHNY, CDR2 SVGAGI (reference sequence). Trimming took 4 bases from V and 4 from J, leaving 16 bases between them.